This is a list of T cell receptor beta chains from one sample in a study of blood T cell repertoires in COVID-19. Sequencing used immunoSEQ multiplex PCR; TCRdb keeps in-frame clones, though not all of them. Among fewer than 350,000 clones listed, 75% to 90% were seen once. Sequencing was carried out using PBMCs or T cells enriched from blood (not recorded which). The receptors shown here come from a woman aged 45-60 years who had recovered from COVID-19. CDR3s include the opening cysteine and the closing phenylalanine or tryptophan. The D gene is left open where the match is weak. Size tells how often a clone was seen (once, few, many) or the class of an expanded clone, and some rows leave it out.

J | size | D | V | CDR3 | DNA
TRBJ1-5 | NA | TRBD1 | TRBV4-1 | CASSQERLTGDQPQHF | TGCGCCAGCAGCCAAGAACGCTTGACAGGGGACCAGCCCCAGCATTTT
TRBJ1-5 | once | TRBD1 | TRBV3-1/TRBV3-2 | CASSQGTGRGNQPQHF | TGTGCCAGCAGCCAAGGGACAGGGCGTGGGAATCAGCCCCAGCATTTT
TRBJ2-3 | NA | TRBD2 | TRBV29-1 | CSVGGGRASEDTQYF | TGCAGCGTTGGGGGCGGGAGGGCTTCGGAGGATACGCAGTATTTT
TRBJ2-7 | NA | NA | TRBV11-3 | CASSLSPGREQYF | TGTGCCAGCAGCTTAAGCCCAGGGAGGGAGCAGTACTTC
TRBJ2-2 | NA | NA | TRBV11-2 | CASSLVSDTGELFF | TGTGCCAGCAGCTTAGTTAGCGACACCGGGGAGCTGTTTTTT
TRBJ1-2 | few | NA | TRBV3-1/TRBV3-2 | CASSQDVSGLGGYTF | TGTGCCAGCAGCCAAGATGTGTCAGGGTTAGGGGGCTACACCTTC
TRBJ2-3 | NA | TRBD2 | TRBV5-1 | CASSLLANTDTQYF | TGCGCCAGCAGCCTACTAGCGAACACAGATACGCAGTATTTT
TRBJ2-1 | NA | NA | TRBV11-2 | CASSPGLHHEQFF | TGTGCCAGCAGCCCTGGACTGCACCATGAGCAGTTCTTC
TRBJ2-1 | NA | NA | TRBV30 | CALQGGLNEQFF | TGTGCCCTACAGGGGGGGTTGAATGAGCAGTTCTTC
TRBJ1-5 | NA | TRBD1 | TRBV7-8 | CASSFDRGGNQPQHF | TGTGCCAGCAGCTTCGACAGGGGCGGTAATCAGCCCCAGCATTTT
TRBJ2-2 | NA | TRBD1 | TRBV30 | CAWSRVLTGAGELFF | TGTGCCTGGAGCCGCGTACTTACAGGGGCCGGGGAGCTGTTTTTT
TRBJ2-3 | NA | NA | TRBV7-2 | CASGLFTDTQYF | TGTGCCAGCGGACTCTTCACAGATACGCAGTATTTT
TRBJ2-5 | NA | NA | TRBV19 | CASSIGGVIAQETQYF | TGTGCCAGTAGTATAGGGGGGGTAATTGCCCAAGAGACCCAGTACTTC
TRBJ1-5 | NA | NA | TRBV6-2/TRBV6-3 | CASSFQGRSQPQHF | TGTGCCAGCAGTTTCCAGGGCCGGAGTCAGCCCCAGCATTTT
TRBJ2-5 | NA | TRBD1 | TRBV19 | CASSSEDRPEETQYF | TGTGCCAGTAGTTCCGAGGACAGGCCCGAAGAGACCCAGTACTTC
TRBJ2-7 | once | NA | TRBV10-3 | CAISRTEGVSYEQYF | TGTGCCATCAGTCGGACCGAGGGGGTATCCTACGAGCAGTACTTC
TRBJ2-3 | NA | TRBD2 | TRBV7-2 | CASSPRAGGLGDTQYF | TGTGCCAGCAGCCCCAGAGCGGGGGGGCTGGGAGATACGCAGTATTTT
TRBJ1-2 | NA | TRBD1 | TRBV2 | CASSAGTGGFYGYTF | TGTGCCAGCAGCGCCGGGACAGGGGGATTCTATGGCTACACCTTC
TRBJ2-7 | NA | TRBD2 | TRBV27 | CASSPHFGGRLDEQYF | TGTGCCAGCAGTCCGCATTTTGGCGGGAGGCTCGACGAGCAGTACTTC
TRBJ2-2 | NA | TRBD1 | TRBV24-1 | CATSDGTGALTGELFF | TGTGCCACCAGTGACGGGACAGGAGCCCTCACCGGGGAGCTGTTTTTT
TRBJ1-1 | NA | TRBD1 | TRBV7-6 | CASSPGTGGTTEAFF | TGTGCCAGCAGCCCCGGGACAGGGGGAACCACTGAAGCTTTCTTT
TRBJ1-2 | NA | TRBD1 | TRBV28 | CASSLTGNFYGYTF | TGTGCCAGCAGCTTGACAGGGAACTTCTATGGCTACACCTTC
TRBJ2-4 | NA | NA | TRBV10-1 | CASSESVTGRNIQYF | TGCGCCAGCAGTGAGTCCGTTACGGGTAGGAACATTCAGTACTTC
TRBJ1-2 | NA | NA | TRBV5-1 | CASSPHARDYGYTF | TGCGCCAGCAGCCCCCATGCCAGGGACTATGGCTACACCTTC
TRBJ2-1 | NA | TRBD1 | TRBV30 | CAWNLQGAYEQFF | TGTGCCTGGAACCTACAGGGGGCATATGAGCAGTTCTTC
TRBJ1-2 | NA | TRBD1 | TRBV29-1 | CSVEERDRGNYGYTF | TGCAGCGTTGAGGAACGGGACAGGGGTAACTATGGCTACACCTTC
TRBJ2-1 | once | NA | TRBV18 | CASHLGGEEQFF | TGTGCCAGCCACCTCGGGGGAGAGGAGCAGTTCTTC
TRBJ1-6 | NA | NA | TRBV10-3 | CAISLQAANSPLHF | TGTGCCATCAGTCTGCAGGCAGCTAATTCACCCCTCCACTTT
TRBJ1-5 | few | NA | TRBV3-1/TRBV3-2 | CASSQDYVPRNQPQHF | TGTGCCAGCAGCCAAGATTATGTCCCCCGCAATCAGCCCCAGCATTTT
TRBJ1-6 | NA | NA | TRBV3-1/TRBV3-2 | CASSPVGGENSPLHF | TGTGCCAGCAGCCCGGTAGGCGGAGAGAATTCACCCCTCCACTTT
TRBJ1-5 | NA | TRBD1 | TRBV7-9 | CASSFTGGYNQPQHF | TGTGCCAGCAGCTTCACAGGGGGGTACAATCAGCCCCAGCATTTT
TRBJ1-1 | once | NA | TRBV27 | CASSLSPFTEAFF | TGTGCCAGCAGTTTATCTCCTTTCACTGAAGCTTTCTTT
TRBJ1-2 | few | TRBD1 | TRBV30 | CACNSLGTGREGYTF | TGTGCCTGCAATTCCCTAGGGACAGGGAGAGAAGGCTACACCTTC
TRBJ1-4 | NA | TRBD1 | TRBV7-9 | CASSPWTGGLNEKLFF | TGTGCCAGCAGCCCCTGGACAGGGGGCCTTAATGAAAAACTGTTTTTT
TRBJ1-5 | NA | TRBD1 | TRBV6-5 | CASSTGDQPQHF | TGTGCCAGCAGTACAGGGGATCAGCCCCAGCATTTT
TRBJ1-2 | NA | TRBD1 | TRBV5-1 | CASSISQGEYGYTF | TGCGCCAGCAGCATATCTCAGGGGGAATATGGCTACACCTTC
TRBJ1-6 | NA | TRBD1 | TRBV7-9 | CASRQPGGLGIPPLHF | TGTGCCAGCAGACAACCAGGGGGGTTGGGAATTCCACCCCTCCACTTT
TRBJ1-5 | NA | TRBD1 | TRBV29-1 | CSVATGVGNQPQHF | TGCAGCGTGGCGACAGGGGTGGGCAATCAGCCCCAGCATTTT
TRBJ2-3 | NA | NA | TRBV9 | CASSARRLPGSGDTQYF | TGTGCCAGCAGCGCGAGACGACTACCCGGGAGTGGAGATACGCAGTATTTT
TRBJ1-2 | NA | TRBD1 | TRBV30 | CAWALQGASGGYTF | TGTGCCTGGGCCCTACAGGGGGCTTCGGGCGGCTACACCTTC
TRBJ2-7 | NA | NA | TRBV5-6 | CASSRERFSYEQYF | TGTGCCAGCAGCCGAGAACGGTTCTCGTACGAGCAGTACTTC
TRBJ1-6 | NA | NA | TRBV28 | CASSLSSYNSPLHF | TGTGCCAGCAGTTTGAGCTCCTATAATTCACCCCTCCACTTT